These T cell receptor beta chains were read from a single sample in a study of blood T cell repertoires in COVID-19. Assay used: immunoSEQ multiplex PCR; TCRdb lists only in-frame clones, some missing. The profile shows hundreds of thousands of clones, around 84% of them singletons. Sequencing was performed on peripheral blood. The receptors derive from a man aged 25 to 40 with active or convalescent COVID-19. Each CDR3 is given with its conserved first and last residue. A D gene is named only where the DNA matches it firmly. Clone size is shown for a subset of rows, as once, few, many or a class of expanded clone.

clone_size	j_call	d_call	v_call	cdr3_aa	cdr3_nt
-	TRBJ1-1	-	TRBV7-9	CASSPRGAPEAFF	TGTGCCAGCAGCCCCCGAGGCGCCCCGGAAGCTTTCTTT
-	TRBJ2-1	TRBD2	TRBV18	CASSPRQPGLASNEQFF	TGTGCCAGCTCACCACGACAACCGGGACTAGCATCCAATGAGCAGTTCTTC
-	TRBJ2-2	TRBD1	TRBV6-1	CASSALSGQVTGELFF	TGTGCCAGCAGTGCCTTGTCGGGACAGGTCACCGGGGAGCTGTTTTTT
-	TRBJ1-2	-	TRBV19	CASSWTLNGYTF	TGTGCCAGTAGCTGGACTCTAAATGGCTACACCTTC
-	TRBJ1-1	-	TRBV6-5	CASSYVVGPMNTEAFF	TGTGCCAGCAGTTACGTGGTTGGCCCCATGAACACTGAAGCTTTCTTT
-	TRBJ1-2	TRBD1	TRBV4-2	CASSQDMDRGPYGYTF	TGTGCCAGCAGCCAAGATATGGACAGGGGGCCCTATGGCTACACCTTC
-	TRBJ2-5	TRBD1	TRBV7-9	CASSPTGVETQYF	TGTGCCAGCAGCCCCACAGGGGTTGAGACCCAGTACTTC
-	TRBJ1-2	TRBD1	TRBV19	CASTGRGLDGYTF	TGTGCCAGTACTGGCAGGGGGCTGGATGGCTACACCTTC
-	TRBJ2-7	TRBD2	TRBV27	CASSRAGGYYEQYF	TGTGCCAGCAGCAGAGCGGGAGGGTACTACGAGCAGTACTTC
-	TRBJ1-5	TRBD1	TRBV5-6	CASSFGTGRDQPQHF	TGTGCCAGCAGCTTCGGGACAGGGCGCGATCAGCCCCAGCATTTT
-	TRBJ1-2	-	TRBV11-3	CASSLHPGDGYTF	TGTGCCAGCAGCTTACATCCCGGAGATGGCTACACCTTC
-	TRBJ1-3	-	TRBV13	CASRRQYSGNTIYF	TGTGCCAGCCGCAGACAGTACTCTGGAAACACCATATATTTT
few	TRBJ1-3	-	TRBV7-9	CASSLQGTGNTIYF	TGTGCCAGCAGCTTACAGGGGACTGGAAACACCATATATTTT
-	TRBJ1-5	-	TRBV14	CASSQPRKAGGQPQHF	TGTGCCAGCAGCCAACCCCGCAAAGCCGGGGGTCAGCCCCAGCATTTT
once	TRBJ1-1	TRBD1	TRBV4-3	CASSQEPGTGGTEAFF	TGCGCCAGCAGCCAAGAACCCGGGACAGGGGGCACTGAAGCTTTCTTT
-	TRBJ2-2	TRBD2	TRBV28	CAHGLADNTGELFF	TGTGCCCATGGACTAGCGGACAACACCGGGGAGCTGTTTTTT
-	TRBJ2-5	TRBD2	TRBV5-4	CASRFSGKETQYF	TGTGCCAGCAGGTTTAGCGGGAAAGAGACCCAGTACTTC
-	TRBJ2-7	TRBD1	TRBV11-2	CASSPRTGSYEQYF	TGTGCCAGCAGCCCGAGGACAGGGAGCTACGAGCAGTACTTC
-	TRBJ1-1	TRBD1	TRBV3-1/TRBV3-2	CASSRGDRAMNTEAFF	TGTGCCAGCAGCCGCGGAGACAGGGCGATGAACACTGAAGCTTTCTTT
-	TRBJ1-2	-	TRBV5-5	CASSLRGYGYTF	TGTGCCAGCAGCTTGAGAGGCTATGGCTACACCTTC